This T cell receptor beta chain was profiled in a study of cytomegalovirus exposure and HLA in healthy donors (dated 2017 in TCRdb). With respect to the entire study: An earlier analysis of roughly 610 of the donors reported approximately 300 Gb of sequence data and about 120 million unique TCR beta sequences obtained from approximately 180 million T cells. About 280 gigabases of sequencing data and approximately 91 million unique TCR sequences made up an early release that covered about 640 HLA-typed donors. Of the 300 to 500 genotyped donors, 81% were placed in the genetic ancestry cluster associated with self-reported Caucasian donors. The aim of the study was to test whether cataloging public T cell receptors could identify signatures of past pathogen exposure. The T cell repertoires of under 700 subjects were profiled by immunosequencing and related to cytomegalovirus serostatus. A separate validation cohort of approximately 130 different subjects was used in addition to the 666-subject first cohort. The study combined high-throughput TCR immunosequencing, statistical association of individual TCRs with disease status, and machine learning to predict cytomegalovirus infection status. A later analysis re-analyzed previously published TCR beta repertoires from 660 or so donors and added high-resolution HLA genotyping to study TCR occurrence patterns. Rather than using new phenotypic data, the later analysis identified candidate immune exposures from TCR beta sequences and from how often those sequences occurred across donors. An earlier analysis of 587 of the donors applied high-throughput TCR beta sequencing to assess whether each TCR beta V gene segment acted as functional or pseudogenic. Donor age, sex, ethnicity and CMV serostatus were compiled alongside the repertoire data. A later genetic analysis took genome-wide SNP genotypes for about 55% of the 666 donors and used that subset as a discovery cohort. All discovery cohort repertoires had been generated on a single sequencing platform. HLA typing covered class I and class II loci at four-digit resolution. The number of donors typed differed by locus, with 629-630 for A, B, C, DRB1 and DQB1, about 500 for DQA1, under 610 for DPA1, and some 470 for DPB1. About five DR-DQ haplotypes were treated as single units for association and clustering because of strong linkage in the cohort. On average, roughly 200,000 unique TCR beta nucleotide sequences were sequenced per donor among a few hundred genotyped donors of the cohort, with 15% to 20% of those sequences being non-productive. The full study reports these points: Cytomegalovirus status was reported to be diagnosed by the classifier with high specificity and sensitivity in both the original and validation cohorts. A further reported finding was that TCR beta sequences accurately predicted the HLA-A and HLA-B alleles for most subjects in the first cohort. In a later analysis, several top co-occurrence clusters were reported to appear linked to parvovirus B19, influenza, CMV and Epstein-Barr virus. A cluster of highly shared sequence variants was judged likely to represent a technical artifact of the sequencing pipeline. Linkage disequilibrium might explain the correlated functional status among segregating V segments, but an unknown experimental factor could not be excluded. The study gave a list of about 150 TCR beta chains associated with cytomegalovirus. In a later genetic analysis, a missense DCLRE1C variant was associated with V-gene and J-gene trimming of TCR beta chains, and the association was replicated in an independent cohort. Because the 87-base-pair reads could not distinguish some IMGT-functional V segments, including TRBV6-2 and TRBV6-3, those segments were excluded. It was suggested by the authors that the approach could potentially be generalized to other disease states and immunological phenotypes. Specific HLA alleles were associated with 18,000 or so TCR beta sequences at a false discovery rate of 0.05 in a later analysis. According to a later genetic analysis, donors in an Asian-associated ancestry cluster had fewer N-insertions in productive TCRs than the approximately 700-donor mean. The earlier analysis of almost 600 of the donors excluded 15 to 20 rarely observed V segments, including chromosome 9 orphons, because counts were too low. Assigning TCR associations to individual alleles was difficult when HLA alleles, especially DR and DQ, strongly co-occurred. Most TCR sequences were seen in very few donors, while some public TCRs were found in many individuals. Immune exposure information for the cohort was limited to CMV serostatus. The cohort was sequenced for TCR beta chains only, and without alpha or paired-chain data the features that could be detected were limited. According to a later analysis, most CMV-associated TCR beta chains appeared to be HLA-restricted, and the HLA associations seemed to be driven largely by CMV exposure. In an earlier analysis of several hundred of the donors, most TCR beta V segments were observed in productive rearrangements about 87% or about 30% of the time, broadly matching IMGT annotations. In a later analysis, the rate of TCR association differed among HLA loci, with DRB1 alleles having the most associated TCRs and HLA-C alleles having the fewest. Presence/absence analyses assumed roughly uniform sequencing depth across donors, an assumption that may not hold. Three of the identified cytomegalovirus-associated TCR beta chains were confirmed in vitro to be specific for cytomegalovirus antigens. In a later analysis, HLA-associated TCR beta chains showed more clonal expansion and lower generation probabilities than non-associated chains that were equally common. Because some donors lacked HLA typing at each locus, the association tests relied only on the typed subset.

CDR1 and CDR2 were assigned from the germline V gene as MDHEN and SYDVKM. Including the terminal cysteine and phenylalanine, the CDR3 comprises 15 residues. Only CDR3 DNA remains: 45 bases, in frame from the first base. V loses 2 bases, J loses 1 base, and the germline ends lie 11 bases apart. The protocol used for the library was the immunoSEQ multiplex PCR assay. A mixture of 60 forward primers for TCR Vbeta segments and 13 reverse primers for TCR Jbeta segments was used in the multiplex PCR. The CDR3 region of rearranged TCR beta genes was amplified from genomic DNA by a multiplex PCR assay. The amplified TCR beta libraries were sequenced on the Illumina HiSeq System as 87-base-pair reads. The published analysis was carried out like this. A later analysis counted some 74 million unique TCR beta chains across the 666 repertoires, and 9.5 million to 11 million of these chains were shared by at least two donors. A nearest-neighbor algorithm error-corrected the raw reads and collapsed the reads into unique sequences, merging closely related sequences to remove PCR and sequencing errors. CDR3 sequences were aligned to IMGT reference sequences to assign V, D and J gene segments. For a sequence to be retained, at least a six-nucleotide match to both a V gene segment and a J gene segment was required. A rearrangement was called productive if the CDR3 had no stop codons and remained in frame with V and J, and every other rearrangement was called non-productive. Following IMGT convention, CDR3 was defined as the stretch from the second conserved V-encoded cysteine to the conserved J-encoded phenylalanine. The earlier analysis of fewer than 700 of the donors excluded sequences that lacked an unambiguous match to a single V gene segment. In an earlier analysis of some 590 of the donors, a V segment was called functional when productive rearrangements were above 56.7%, and segregating when the standard deviation between donors exceeded 5%. A statistical classification framework was built to diagnose cytomegalovirus status from the catalog of TCR beta chain sequences. A later analysis assigned V and J genes by comparing TCR nucleotide sequences with IMGT/GENE-DB human TR gene sequences. In a later analysis, CDR3 sequences and most-parsimonious VDJ recombination scenarios were assigned using the TCRdist pipeline. In a later analysis, every TCR beta chain was defined by the combination of its CDR3 amino acid sequence and its V-gene family, and reads without a unique V-gene family were dropped. As a way to deal with suspected cross-contamination and a sequencing artifact, a later analysis dropped approximately 570 nucleotide sequences that were highly shared and had low generation probability. For each public chain, a later analysis derived a clonal expansion index from normalized ranks of inferred template counts within each repertoire. A later analysis computed generation probabilities with a VDJ recombination model fitted to out-of-frame rearrangements, and checked the results against IGoR. A later analysis scored TCR-TCR, TCR-HLA and TCR-CMV co-occurrence with hypergeometric tests, applying a repertoire-size bias correction to TCR pairs. A later analysis estimated false discovery rates by permuting HLA or CMV assignments 20 times. In a later analysis, co-occurring TCRs were grouped using DBSCAN, and TCRdist sequence similarity was added for clustering within HLA-allele-positive subsets. Repertoires with fewer than 30,000 or more than 120,000 public chains, plus five repertoires with anomalous nucleotide sharing, were excluded from co-occurrence clustering. TCRdb stores this immuneACCESS table with in-frame sequences only. Part of the clones is absent; in the studies checked, under half of the shortfall reflects unresolved V genes, and no reason is known for the rest. V, J and clone size derive from that table, while D and trimming were established from the DNA sequence. The sample yields about 250,000 clones; 80% were counted once. 0.3% to 0.35% of the sample lies in the top ten.

The cohort comprised fewer than 700 healthy bone marrow donors. Cohort members were all nominally healthy when sampled, although unrecorded immune exposures were likely present. The donor tested CMV seronegative and was one of the 352 seronegative cohort members. A peripheral blood sample was provided by each donor, and peripheral blood mononuclear cells were used for TCR beta sequencing. Genomic DNA was extracted from the blood cell samples with the Qiagen DNeasy Blood Extraction Kit. As to this clone: The specificity of this receptor is unknown. Base qualities are not at hand, and no much larger clone is one base apart.

The sample taken for sequencing was PBMCs. Here the chain combines TRBV28 and TRBJ1-1; a tentative D call is TRBD1 (6 bases match). The receptor was derived from a girl under 10 years old in good health and CMV-seronegative. The DNA reads as follows: TGTGCCAGCAGTTTAACCCCACAGGGGAACACTGAAGCTTTCTTT. The encoded protein is CASSLTPQGNTEAFF. Extended through the reference TRBV28 and TRBJ1-1 proteins, this CDR3 yields the full variable domain: DVKVTQSSRYLVKRTGEKVFLECVQDMDHENMFWYRQDPGLGLRLIYFSYDVKMKEKGDIPEGYSVSREKKERFSLILESASTNQTSMYLCASSLTPQGNTEAFFGQGTRLTVV.